A single sample is the source of the 21 T cell receptor beta chains below, sequenced in a study of vaccination effects on CD4 cells after COVID-19. Isolating CD4+ T cells followed approximately ten days of culture. For these receptors, no antigen is known. The data were produced by immunoSEQ multiplex PCR, yet TCRdb's version contains in-frame clones alone and is incomplete. The sample includes 50,000 to 70,000 clones, 72% seen only once; the top ten take roughly a quarter. The sequences come from CD4+ T cells from PBMCs cultured without peptide, collected before COVID-19 vaccination. The receptors stem from a human donor who had a prior SARS-CoV-2 infection.

This chain links TRBV30 with TRBJ1-6, with 8 positions matching TRBD1. Germline loops: CDR1 GTSNPN, CDR2 SVGIG (reference sequence). The V and J ends lost 3 bases and 6 bases, in that order; junction bases with no gene match: 4. The CDR3 extends over 14 amino acids. The CDR3 spells CAWRMQGANSPLHF. In DNA, the CDR3 is TGTGCCTGGAGGATGCAGGGGGCTAATTCACCCCTCCACTTT.

The rearrangement uses TRBV2 and TRBJ2-3; D ambiguous. Germline V gives CDR1 SNHLY, CDR2 FYNNEI. Trimming shortened V by 4 bases and J by 2 bases, and 10 bases separated the two germline ends. This CDR3 comprises 14 residues. The DNA for the CDR3 is TGTGCCAGCAGTGCACGGAGATTCACAGATACGCAGTATTTT. Its protein is CASSARRFTDTQYF.

The CDR3 region is CASSWGGLRNEQFF. In nucleotides, the CDR3 is TGTGCCAGCAGTTGGGGGGGGCTAAGAAATGAGCAGTTCTTC. The rearrangement joins TRBV7-9 to TRBJ2-1, with a weak D call TRBD2 (7 bases). Germline assignment: CDR1 SEHNR and CDR2 FQNEAQ (reference sequence). V was pared by 6 bases and J by 7 bases, with 16 bases between. CDR3 length equals 14 residues.

J is TRBJ2-7 and V is TRBV4-3; D is ambiguous. The CDR3 is made up of 14 amino acids. V was cut by 1 base and J by 4 bases, with 11 bases left in between. Germline V gives CDR1 LGHNA, CDR2 YSLEER. CDR3 DNA: TGCGCCAGCAGCCAAGGTCAGGACGCATACGAGCAGTACTTC. It specifies CASSQGQDAYEQYF.

This clone was counted between two and nine times. V is TRBV7-8 and J is TRBJ1-5; unclear D gene. The CDR3 is 12 amino acids. V was shortened by 2 bases and J by 6 bases, with 5 bases between the two germline ends. CDR1 and CDR2 from the germline V gene are SGHVS and FQNEAQ. This CDR3 is CASSLNGQPQHF. CDR3 nucleotides: TGTGCCAGCAGCTTAAACGGTCAGCCCCAGCATTTT.

The chain carries TRBV11-3 and TRBJ2-1; TRBD2 is a possible D gene (7 bases). Trimming shortened V by 4 bases and J by 5 bases, and 18 bases separated the two germline ends. The CDR3 loop spans 16 amino acids. Germline CDR1 SGHNT, CDR2 YENEEA. CDR3 sequence reads: CASSWEGTGSDNEQFF. The CDR3 bases are TGTGCCAGCAGCTGGGAGGGCACAGGGTCCGACAATGAGCAGTTCTTC.

This sequence joins TRBV3-1 (or the pseudogene TRBV3-2) and TRBJ1-2; D might be TRBD1 (6 bases). This CDR3 contains 14 residues. Germline-derived CDR1 and CDR2 are LGHDT and YNNKEL (reference sequence). Trimming shortened V by 1 base and J by 4 bases, and 10 bases separated the two germline ends. CDR3 sequence (DNA): TGTGCCAGCAGCCAAGGGGGGCCTGGCTATGGCTACACCTTC. It translates to CASSQGGPGYGYTF.

J is TRBJ1-6 and V is TRBV2; TRBD1 agrees at 10 bases. The trim removed 6 bases at V and 9 bases at J, leaving 5 bases unmatched. In germline, CDR1 is SNHLY, CDR2 FYNNEI. This CDR3 has 14 amino acids. The CDR3 here is CASRRQGASSPLHF. CDR3 nucleotide sequence: TGTGCCAGCAGACGACAGGGGGCGTCTTCACCCCTCCACTTT.

This clone was observed a handful of times. V usage is TRBV7-6 and J usage is TRBJ1-2; possibly TRBD1 for D (5 bases). Trimming cost V 9 bases and J 4 bases, with 21 bases left between them. The CDR3 consists of 15 residues. In germline, CDR1 is SGHVS, CDR2 FNYEAQ. The CDR3 spells CARRGPGRIFYGYTF. DNA for the CDR3: TGTGCCAGGCGTGGACCGGGACGGATCTTCTATGGCTACACCTTC.

This clone was seen a few times. The chain combines TRBV2 with TRBJ1-5, with D unclear. V lost 6 bases to trimming and J lost 3 bases, with 6 bases between them. Germline V gene lookup returns CDR1 SNHLY and CDR2 FYNNEI. There are 12 residues in the CDR3. CDR3 sequence: CASRSDNQPQHF. The CDR3 nucleotides are TGTGCCAGCAGGTCAGACAATCAGCCCCAGCATTTT.

This clone showed up just a few times. The V call is TRBV3-1 (or the pseudogene TRBV3-2), the J call TRBJ2-1, with a weak D call TRBD2 (5 bases). CDR3 length: 15 residues. Germline loops: CDR1 LGHDT, CDR2 YNNKEL (reference sequence). Trimming stripped 8 bases from V and 6 bases from J, with 20 bases between. CDR3 bases: TGTGCCAGCCGAGGAGGATCCCAGCCCCCCAATGAGCAGTTCTTC. Its translation is CASRGGSQPPNEQFF.

The CDR3 DNA sequence: TGTGCCAGCAGTGAACCGGGGTGGGTGGCCTATGGCTACACCTTC. It encodes CASSEPGWVAYGYTF. The chain uses TRBV6-1 and TRBJ1-2; no clear D. Germline V lookup: CDR1 MNHNS, CDR2 SASEGT. The CDR3 covers 15 residues. Between the trimmed V and J ends, which lost 2 bases and 4 bases, there was a span of 14 bases.

This chain connects TRBV7-6 to TRBJ1-3, with D perhaps TRBD1 (5 bases). The CDR3 spans 19 residues. Trimming removed 4 bases at V and 0 bases at J, with 22 bases between. Germline V lookup: CDR1 SGHVS, CDR2 FNYEAQ. The CDR3 DNA reads TGTGCCAGCAGCTCCGGGGGAGCAGGGCTGTCTCACTCTGGAAACACCATATATTTT. Protein product: CASSSGGAGLSHSGNTIYF.

The CDR3 protein is CASSEDGYGTQYF. The CDR3 DNA reads as TGTGCCAGCAGTGAGGACGGTTATGGGACCCAGTACTTC. The chain carries TRBV2 and TRBJ2-5; D uncertain. Trimming left V 3 bases short and J 7 bases short, with 12 bases between. The CDR3 totals 13 residues. CDR1 is SNHLY, CDR2 FYNNEI, per germline.

The rearrangement links TRBV6-1 to TRBJ2-2, with TRBD2 matching 7 bases. The CDR3 is 13 residues long. Per germline, CDR1 MNHNS and CDR2 SASEGT. With 6 bases clipped from V and 7 bases from J, the junction kept 5 bases outside the gene matches. The CDR3 sequence: CASRLTSVGELFF. The CDR3 DNA follows: TGTGCCAGCAGACTCACTAGCGTCGGGGAGCTGTTTTTT.

The chain joins TRBV11-3 to TRBJ2-3; TRBD2 matches at 7 bases. Unmatched junction bases numbered 9, after V lost 11 bases and J lost 1 base. Germline values: CDR1 SGHNT, CDR2 YENEEA. CDR3 length equals 14 residues. The CDR3 region is CASSPSGGTDTQYF. CDR3 in DNA: TGTGCCTCCTCCCCCAGCGGGGGCACAGATACGCAGTATTTT.

The chain recombines TRBV12-3 or TRBV12-4 with TRBJ2-7; D is ambiguous. The V end was cut by 3 bases, the J end by 0 bases, with 6 bases between. The CDR3 is made up of 13 amino acids. This chain's CDR3 is CASSFDRSYEQYF. CDR3 bases: TGTGCCAGCAGTTTCGACCGCTCCTACGAGCAGTACTTC.

J is TRBJ2-2 and V is TRBV24-1; D gene uncertain. Trimming pared 0 bases from V and 7 bases from J, leaving 8 bases between. Germline V gives CDR1 KGHDR, CDR2 SFDVKD. The CDR3 has 14 amino acids. DNA for the CDR3: TGTGCCACCAGTGATTTGCATGTTTACGGGGAGCTGTTTTTT. Protein product: CATSDLHVYGELFF.

The chain joins TRBV12-3 or TRBV12-4 to TRBJ2-2; D assignment may be TRBD1 or TRBD2 (5 bases each). CDR3 size: 13 residues. With 5 bases removed from V and 5 bases from J, the gap between germline ends came to 9 bases. The CDR3 loop reads CASSDWGTGELFF. Written as DNA, the CDR3 is TGTGCCAGCAGTGATTGGGGGACCGGGGAGCTGTTTTTT.

Here the CDR3 reads CASSYPTAPNQPQHF. Written as DNA, the CDR3 is TGTGCCAGCAGTTACCCGACAGCACCCAATCAGCCCCAGCATTTT. V is TRBV6-5 and J is TRBJ1-5, with D maybe TRBD1 (5 bases). Germline CDR1 MNHEY, CDR2 SVGAGI. Deletions cut 2 bases from V and 3 bases from J, with 11 bases between. This CDR3 is built from 15 residues.

The V call is TRBV10-3, the J call TRBJ1-2, with D maybe TRBD1 (5 bases). The CDR3 is 13 amino acids. V was clipped by 10 bases and J by 5 bases, with 17 bases between them. Germline lookup yields CDR1 ENHRY and CDR2 SYGVKD. The CDR3 region has the DNA TGTGCCACCAGAGGACACCAATTATATGGCTACACCTTC. Amino acids: CATRGHQLYGYTF.